This TCR beta chain derives from a study of T cell responses to AZD1222 COVID-19 vaccine. Whole-study context: Timing groups of about 4 and about 12 weeks for second doses were pooled.

Turning to this clone: Its antigen remains unknown.

Notes on the study in general: Spike-specific TCR breadth rose after two AZD1222 doses, and depth rose as well.

Profiling relied on immunoSEQ multiplex PCR, and the TCRdb table lists in-frame clones only, not all of them. This table holds 95,000 to 110,000 clones, around 92% found once. The receptor was isolated from an adult in good health. The starting material was peripheral blood, obtained on day 0 of AZD1222 vaccination.

CDR3 DNA sequence: TGCGCCAGCAGCCAAGTTTCCATGGGGCTGCCGGGGGCGCGGGAAAAACTGTTTTTT. Translated: CASSQVSMGLPGAREKLFF. The chain is built from TRBV4-3 and TRBJ1-4, with TRBD1 as a possible D gene (6 bases). Germline lookup yields CDR1 LGHNA and CDR2 YSLEER. The CDR3 loop spans 19 amino acids. Trimming removed 1 base from V and 8 bases from J, with 26 bases in between.